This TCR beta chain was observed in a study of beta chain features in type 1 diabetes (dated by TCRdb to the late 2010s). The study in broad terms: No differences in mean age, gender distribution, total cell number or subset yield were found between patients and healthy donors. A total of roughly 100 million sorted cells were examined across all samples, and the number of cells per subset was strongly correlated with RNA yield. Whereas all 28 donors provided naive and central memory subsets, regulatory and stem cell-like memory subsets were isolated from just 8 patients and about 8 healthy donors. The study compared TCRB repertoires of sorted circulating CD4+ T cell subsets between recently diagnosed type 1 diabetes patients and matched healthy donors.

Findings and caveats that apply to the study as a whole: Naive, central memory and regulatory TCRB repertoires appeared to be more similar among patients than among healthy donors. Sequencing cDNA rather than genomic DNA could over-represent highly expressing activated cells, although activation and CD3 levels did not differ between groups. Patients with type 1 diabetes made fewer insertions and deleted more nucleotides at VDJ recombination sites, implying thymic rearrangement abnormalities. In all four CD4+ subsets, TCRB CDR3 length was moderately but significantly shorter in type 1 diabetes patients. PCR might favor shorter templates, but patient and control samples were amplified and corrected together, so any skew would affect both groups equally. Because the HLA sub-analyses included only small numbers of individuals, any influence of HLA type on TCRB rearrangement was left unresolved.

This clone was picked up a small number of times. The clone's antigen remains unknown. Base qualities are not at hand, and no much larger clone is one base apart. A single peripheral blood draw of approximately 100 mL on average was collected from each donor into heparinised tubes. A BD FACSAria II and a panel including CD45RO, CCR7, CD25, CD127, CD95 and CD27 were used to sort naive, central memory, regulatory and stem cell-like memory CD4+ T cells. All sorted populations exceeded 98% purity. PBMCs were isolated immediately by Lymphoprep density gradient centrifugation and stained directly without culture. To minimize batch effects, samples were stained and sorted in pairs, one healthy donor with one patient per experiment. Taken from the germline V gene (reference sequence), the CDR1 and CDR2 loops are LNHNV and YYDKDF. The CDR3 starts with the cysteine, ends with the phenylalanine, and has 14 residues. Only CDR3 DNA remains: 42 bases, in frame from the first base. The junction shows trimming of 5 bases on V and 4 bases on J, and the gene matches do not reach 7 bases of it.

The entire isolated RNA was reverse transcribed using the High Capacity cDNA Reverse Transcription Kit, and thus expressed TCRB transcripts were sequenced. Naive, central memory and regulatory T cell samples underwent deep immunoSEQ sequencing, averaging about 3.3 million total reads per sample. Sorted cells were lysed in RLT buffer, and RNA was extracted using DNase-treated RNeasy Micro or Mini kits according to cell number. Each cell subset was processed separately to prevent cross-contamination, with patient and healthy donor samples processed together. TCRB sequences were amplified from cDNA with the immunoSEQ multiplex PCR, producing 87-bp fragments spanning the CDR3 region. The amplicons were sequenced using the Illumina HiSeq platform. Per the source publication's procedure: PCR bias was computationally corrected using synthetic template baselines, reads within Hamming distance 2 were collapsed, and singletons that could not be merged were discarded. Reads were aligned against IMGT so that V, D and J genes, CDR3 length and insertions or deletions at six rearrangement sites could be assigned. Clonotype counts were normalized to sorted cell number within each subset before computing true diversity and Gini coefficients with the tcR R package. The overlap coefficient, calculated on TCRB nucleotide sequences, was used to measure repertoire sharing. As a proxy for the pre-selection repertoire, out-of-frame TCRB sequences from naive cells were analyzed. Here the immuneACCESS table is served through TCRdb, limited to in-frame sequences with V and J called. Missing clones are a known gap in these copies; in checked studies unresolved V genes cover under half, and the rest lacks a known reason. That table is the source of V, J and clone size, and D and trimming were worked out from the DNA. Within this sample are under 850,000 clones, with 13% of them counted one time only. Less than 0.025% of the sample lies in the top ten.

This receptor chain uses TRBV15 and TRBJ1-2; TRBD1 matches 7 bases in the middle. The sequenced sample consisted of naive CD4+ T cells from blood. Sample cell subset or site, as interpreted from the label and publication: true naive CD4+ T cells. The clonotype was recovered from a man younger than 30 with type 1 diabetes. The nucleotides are TGTGCCACCAGCTTGGGACAGATCCCCTATGGCTACACCTTC. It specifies CATSLGQIPYGYTF.